This T cell receptor (beta chain) derives from a study of T cell repertoires in cytomegalovirus infection. Background on the study: Both recently identified HLA-C-restricted and well-studied HLA-B-restricted CMV epitopes were used in the study. From public TCR beta signatures came an indication of both CMV infection and matching HLA type.

V was pared by 2 bases and J by 0 bases, with 19 bases between. This CDR3 has 17 amino acids. Per germline, CDR1 SQVTM and CDR2 ANQGSEA. In regard to this clonotype: The antigen is unknown.

General study findings and limits: Totalled public TCR beta family frequency picked out people who carried CMV plus the relevant HLA. Ex vivo, HLA-C-restricted CMV-specific TCR beta clonotypes prevailed over the rest of the response.

A single record per CDR3 protein comes from TCRdb applying MiXCR to the reads. The data hold roughly 110,000 distinct CDR3 sequences, with roughly 30% observed a single time. Sequencing was performed on CD8+ T cells from cultured PBMCs, taken from culture after CMV antigen stimulation. This receptor was identified in a human donor in good health (CMV status not recorded). Some clones in this sample may be carry-over from other donors' samples. The V call is TRBV29-1, the J call TRBJ1-2, with a tentative D call TRBD1 (5 bases). CDR3 in DNA: TGCAGCGTTGAATTTGCGGTCTTGGGGGGAGCTAACTATGGCTACACCTTC. Residues: CSVEFAVLGGANYGYTF. Together with reference TRBV29-1 and TRBJ1-2, the CDR3 gives the full variable domain: SAVISQKPSRDICQRGTSLTIQCQVDSQVTMMFWYRQQPGQSLTLIATANQGSEATYESGFVIDKFPISRPNLTFSTLTVSNMSPEDSSIYLCSVEFAVLGGANYGYTFGSGTRLTVV.